This is a list of T cell receptor beta chains from one sample in a study of identical twins. TCRdb itself ran the 5' RACE reads through MiXCR, one entry per CDR3 protein. The data hold approximately 590,000 distinct CDR3 sequences, with 9.6% observed a single time. The same sample was also studied in work on yellow fever vaccine responses in identical twins.

The sequenced material came from PBMCs. Receptors originate from a woman under 30 in good health. CDR3s include the opening cysteine and the closing phenylalanine or tryptophan. Each record gives: D gene, J gene, V gene, clone size, CDR3 protein, CDR3 DNA. A D gene is named only where the DNA matches it firmly. Not all rows give a size; the values are once, few, many and, for expanded clones, a class.

NA | TRBJ1-2 | TRBV5-1 | few | CASSLAQSADGYTF | TGCGCCAGCAGCTTGGCCCAGTCCGCGGATGGCTACACCTTC
TRBD1 | TRBJ2-1 | TRBV6-2/TRBV6-3 | few | CASRDGQGYEQFF | TGTGCCAGCAGGGACGGACAGGGCTATGAGCAGTTCTTC
TRBD2 | TRBJ2-5 | TRBV2 | NA | CASCLGGGASEIQYF | TGTGCCAGCTGCTTGGGCGGGGGGGCAAGTGAGATCCAGTACTTC
NA | TRBJ2-1 | TRBV6-5 | many | CASSYSGTRGVYNEQFF | TGTGCCAGCAGTTACTCGGGAACTAGGGGGGTATACAATGAGCAGTTCTTC
TRBD1 | TRBJ2-6 | TRBV25-1 | many | CASSIRDRGSGANVLTF | TGTGCCAGCAGTATCCGGGACAGGGGATCTGGGGCCAACGTCCTGACTTTC
TRBD1 | TRBJ2-7 | TRBV5-1 | many | CASSLDRGAYEQYF | TGCGCCAGCAGCTTGGACAGGGGAGCCTACGAGCAGTACTTC
NA | TRBJ2-2 | TRBV5-8 | few | CASSWSSPRGNTGELFF | TGTGCCAGCAGCTGGTCGTCTCCCAGAGGTAACACCGGGGAGCTGTTTTTT
NA | TRBJ2-3 | TRBV20-1 | NA | CSATWTRAKNTDTQYF | TGCAGTGCAACCTGGACCAGGGCCAAAAACACAGATACGCAGTATTTT
NA | TRBJ2-4 | TRBV6-5 | few | CASSYRDGKGIQYF | TGTGCCAGCAGTTATCGCGACGGGAAGGGCATTCAGTACTTC
TRBD1 | TRBJ1-1 | TRBV7-2 | NA | CASSLGQGRTFF | TGTGCCAGCAGCTTAGGACAGGGAAGAACTTTCTTT
NA | TRBJ2-7 | TRBV20-1 | many | CSATGQTSYEQYF | TGCAGTGCAACGGGACAAACTTCCTACGAGCAGTACTTC
NA | TRBJ2-1 | TRBV6-4 | few | CASSDSRAGYNEQFF | TGTGCCAGCAGTGACTCGAGGGCGGGATACAATGAGCAGTTCTTC
NA | TRBJ2-1 | TRBV3-1 | many | CASSQDRELTYNEQFF | TGTGCCAGCAGCCAAGATCGGGAACTTACCTACAATGAGCAGTTCTTC
NA | TRBJ1-1 | TRBV4-3 | many | CASSQGSGFKAEAFF | TGCGCCAGCAGCCAAGGTTCGGGTTTTAAGGCTGAAGCTTTCTTT
NA | TRBJ1-1 | TRBV5-1 | few | CASSLYGPEAFF | TGCGCCAGCAGCTTGTATGGCCCTGAAGCTTTCTTT
NA | TRBJ1-3 | TRBV29-1 | few | CSVQLVGDTIYF | TGCAGCGTTCAACTAGTCGGAGACACCATATATTTT
NA | TRBJ2-2 | TRBV2 | NA | CASSEAQVTGELFF | TGTGCCAGCAGTGAAGCGCAAGTAACCGGGGAGCTGTTTTTT
NA | TRBJ2-1 | TRBV10-3 | few | CAISELGSKRSYNEQFF | TGTGCCATCAGTGAGTTAGGCTCGAAACGCTCCTACAATGAGCAGTTCTTC
NA | TRBJ2-7 | TRBV4-3 | few | CASSQDRQVSYEQYF | TGCGCCAGCAGCCAAGATCGACAGGTCTCCTACGAGCAGTACTTC
TRBD2 | TRBJ2-1 | TRBV12-3/TRBV12-4 | NA | CASRPPGGRASNEQFF | TGTGCCAGCAGGCCCCCGGGCGGGAGGGCTTCGAATGAGCAGTTCTTC
NA | TRBJ2-1 | TRBV27 | many | CASSSASSSYNEQFF | TGTGCCAGCAGTTCGGCCAGTAGCTCCTACAATGAGCAGTTCTTC
NA | TRBJ2-4 | TRBV12-3/TRBV12-4 | few | CASSQEGGNIQYF | TGTGCCAGCAGTCAGGAGGGGGGAAACATTCAGTACTTC
NA | TRBJ1-1 | TRBV14 | NA | CASSQDLRSPEAFF | TGTGCCAGCAGCCAAGATTTGCGGTCCCCTGAAGCTTTCTTT
NA | TRBJ1-5 | TRBV14 | NA | CASSQGRDQPQHF | TGTGCCAGCAGCCAAGGACGTGACCAGCCCCAGCATTTT
NA | TRBJ1-6 | TRBV12-3/TRBV12-4 | NA | CASSLNGFDSPLHF | TGTGCCAGCAGTTTAAACGGATTTGATTCACCCCTCCACTTT
NA | TRBJ2-7 | TRBV4-2 | few | CASSQVGRSEQYF | TGTGCCAGCAGCCAAGTAGGGAGAAGCGAGCAGTACTTC
NA | TRBJ1-2 | TRBV19 | NA | CASSTRAGEGYTF | TGTGCCAGTAGTACGAGGGCAGGGGAAGGCTACACCTTC
NA | TRBJ1-1 | TRBV10-3 | NA | CAIRQGNTEAFF | TGTGCCATCAGACAGGGGAACACTGAAGCTTTCTTT
NA | TRBJ1-2 | TRBV4-1 | NA | CASSQVFGLRSF | TGCGCCAGCAGCCAAGTTTTTGGGCTAAGATCCTTC
NA | TRBJ2-7 | TRBV7-9 | NA | CASSLGVTPEQYF | TGTGCCAGCAGCCTAGGGGTTACCCCCGAGCAGTACTTC
NA | TRBJ2-1 | TRBV5-6 | few | CASSLVAEALGHMGQFF | TGTGCCAGCAGCTTGGTAGCGGAGGCCCTTGGGCATATGGGGCAGTTCTTC
NA | TRBJ2-7 | TRBV29-1 | NA | CSVEGGSRVGEQYF | TGCAGCGTTGAAGGGGGGTCCAGGGTAGGCGAGCAGTACTTC
NA | TRBJ2-1 | TRBV4-3 | many | CASSQVLDNEQFF | TGCGCCAGCAGCCAAGTTCTGGACAATGAGCAGTTCTTC
NA | TRBJ2-5 | TRBV20-1 | NA | CSASRQGKETQYF | TGCAGTGCTAGTCGTCAGGGGAAAGAGACCCAGTACTTC
NA | TRBJ2-2 | TRBV5-5 | many | CASSLSAVFTLNTGELFF | TGTGCCAGCAGCTTGTCGGCAGTGTTTACCTTGAACACCGGGGAGCTGTTTTTT
NA | TRBJ2-7 | TRBV5-6 | few | CASSVLPRRRLYEQYF | TGTGCCAGCAGCGTCTTGCCTAGGCGCAGACTCTACGAGCAGTACTTC
TRBD1 | TRBJ2-7 | TRBV7-9 | NA | CASSGRDREAYEQYF | TGTGCCAGCAGCGGCCGGGACAGGGAAGCCTACGAGCAGTACTTC
NA | TRBJ2-7 | TRBV27 | many | CASSPLLQISYEQYF | TGTGCCAGCAGTCCGCTTTTACAAATCTCCTACGAGCAGTACTTC
NA | TRBJ1-5 | TRBV6-2/TRBV6-3 | many | CATRKRDSNQPQHF | TGTGCCACCCGAAAACGGGATAGCAATCAGCCCCAGCATTTT
TRBD2 | TRBJ2-7 | TRBV7-8 | many | CACGIAGGFSYEQYF | TGTGCCTGTGGGATAGCGGGGGGGTTCTCCTACGAGCAGTACTTC
NA | TRBJ2-1 | TRBV20-1 | few | CSAGTVLHNEQFF | TGCAGTGCGGGGACGGTACTCCACAATGAGCAGTTCTTC
TRBD1 | TRBJ2-1 | TRBV6-1 | NA | CASSGTGGTPYNEQFF | TGTGCCAGCAGTGGTACAGGGGGTACACCATACAATGAGCAGTTCTTC
NA | TRBJ1-1 | TRBV3-1 | NA | CASSFTGALNTEAFF | TGTGCCAGCAGCTTTACGGGAGCCTTGAACACTGAAGCTTTCTTT
NA | TRBJ2-3 | TRBV4-2 | NA | CASSQALDSRTDTQYF | TGTGCCAGCAGCCAAGCCTTGGACAGCCGCACAGATACGCAGTATTTT
TRBD2 | TRBJ2-1 | TRBV24-1 | NA | CATSDFASGTGGSYNEQFF | TGTGCCACCAGTGATTTCGCTAGCGGGACCGGAGGCTCCTACAATGAGCAGTTCTTC
NA | TRBJ2-3 | TRBV2 | NA | CAVSLSDTQYF | TGTGCCGTCTCTTTGAGCGATACGCAGTATTTT
TRBD2 | TRBJ2-1 | TRBV2 | NA | CASIGLAGYNEQFF | TGTGCCAGCATCGGGCTAGCGGGATACAATGAGCAGTTCTTC